A selection of T cell receptor beta chains follows, all from one sample in a study of T-cell memory formation after mild COVID-19. TCRdb re-called the 5' RACE reads with MiXCR, one entry per CDR3 protein. Of around 310,000 distinct CDR3 sequences listed, 20% to 25% are singletons. Sequencing was done on a sample of PBMCs or a T cell subset sorted from them (not recorded which). These receptors all stem from a man between 18 and 29 years old who had mild COVID-19 (a few samples of this study predate the infection). Cell type and time point are not known. Each CDR3 is given with its conserved first and last residue. The order of the fields is CDR3 length, J gene, clone size, V gene, D gene, CDR3 DNA, CDR3 protein. A D gene is named only where the DNA matches it firmly. A clone size is listed for some rows: how often the clone was seen (once, few, many), or a class if it is expanded.

15	TRBJ2-7	few	TRBV5-1	TRBD2	TGCGCCAGCAGCTTGGCCGCTAGCGGGATATACGAGCAGTACTTC	CASSLAASGIYEQYF
15	TRBJ1-2	-	TRBV6-5	-	TGTGCCAGCAGTTACTACAAGGACAATAAAGGGGGCTACACCTTC	CASSYYKDNKGGYTF
13	TRBJ2-3	-	TRBV20-1	-	TGCAGTGCTAGACGACAGAGCACAGATACGCAGTATTTT	CSARRQSTDTQYF
15	TRBJ2-3	-	TRBV4-3	-	TGCGCCAGCAGCCAAGCGGCCGGCGGCGCAGATACGCAGTATTTT	CASSQAAGGADTQYF
15	TRBJ2-3	-	TRBV7-2	-	TGTGCCAGCAGCTTAGCCCCCAGGGGCGCAGATACGCAGTATTTT	CASSLAPRGADTQYF
14	TRBJ1-5	-	TRBV12-3/TRBV12-4	-	TGTGCCAGCACCTCCCACGGAAGCAATCAGCCCCAGCATTTT	CASTSHGSNQPQHF
14	TRBJ1-1	few	TRBV7-9	-	TGTGCCAGCAGCTTAGGGGGCGGGGACACTGAAGCTTTCTTT	CASSLGGGDTEAFF
17	TRBJ2-7	few	TRBV5-1	-	TGCGCCAGCAGCTTGGCGACCTTCGCCGCCATCTCCTACGAGCAGTACTTC	CASSLATFAAISYEQYF
14	TRBJ2-7	-	TRBV27	-	TGTGCCAGCAGTATCCTGGGGCGGGGATACGAGCAGTACTTC	CASSILGRGYEQYF
15	TRBJ2-3	-	TRBV24-1	TRBD1	TGTGCCACCAGTGGTCCGGGACAGGGCCGAGATACGCAGTATTTT	CATSGPGQGRDTQYF
14	TRBJ1-1	many	TRBV4-3	TRBD1	TGCGCCAGCAGCCTCCGGACAGGGGACACTGAAGCTTTCTTT	CASSLRTGDTEAFF
17	TRBJ2-6	-	TRBV6-1	TRBD1	TGTGCCAGCAGAAGACTTACAGGGGTGGGGGGGGCCAACGTCCTGACTTTC	CASRRLTGVGGANVLTF
13	TRBJ2-5	many	TRBV24-1	-	TGTGCCACCAGTGGGGGTAGCGGAGAGACCCAGTACTTC	CATSGGSGETQYF
15	TRBJ1-5	-	TRBV7-6	-	TGTGCCAGCAGCTTAGAATGGGGGGCCAATCAGCCCCAGCATTTT	CASSLEWGANQPQHF
14	TRBJ1-2	-	TRBV7-8	TRBD1	TGTGCCAGCAGTCCTGGGACAGGGGGCGCGGGCTACACCTTC	CASSPGTGGAGYTF
16	TRBJ2-7	many	TRBV7-8	TRBD1	TGTGCCAGCAGCCCACCGCTAAGGACAGGGGGCTACGAGCAGTACTTC	CASSPPLRTGGYEQYF
11	TRBJ2-1	-	TRBV6-1	-	TGTGCCAGCAGTGATTGGAGTGAGCAGTTCTTC	CASSDWSEQFF
14	TRBJ2-1	-	TRBV6-5	-	TGTGCCAGCAGTTACTCAGGCCAGAACAATGAGCAGTTCTTC	CASSYSGQNNEQFF
13	TRBJ2-1	few	TRBV6-2/TRBV6-3	-	TGTGCCAGCATCCCCTCCGGGGACAATGAGCAGTTCTTC	CASIPSGDNEQFF
14	TRBJ2-7	few	TRBV18	-	TGTGCCAGCTCACCACCGGGACCCTCCTACGAGCAGTACTTC	CASSPPGPSYEQYF
13	TRBJ1-1	few	TRBV11-2	-	TGTGCCAGAAGCTTAGGACGGAACACTGAAGCTTTCTTT	CARSLGRNTEAFF
15	TRBJ1-2	-	TRBV20-1	-	TGCAGTGCTAGAACCGCAGGGGAAGGGTACTATGGCTACACCTTC	CSARTAGEGYYGYTF
15	TRBJ2-3	-	TRBV12-3/TRBV12-4	TRBD2	TGTGCCAGCAGTTTCCGTAGCGGGGGGACAGATACGCAGTATTTT	CASSFRSGGTDTQYF
13	TRBJ2-1	few	TRBV7-2	-	TGTGCCAGCAGCGTATGGGTACTGGGAGAGCAGTTCTTC	CASSVWVLGEQFF
14	TRBJ2-3	-	TRBV5-5	-	TGTGCCAGCAGCTTGAATTACGACACAGATACGCAGTATTTT	CASSLNYDTDTQYF
12	TRBJ2-3	few	TRBV29-1	TRBD2	TGCAGCGTTGAGATAGCGGGTGTTACGCAGTATTTT	CSVEIAGVTQYF
14	TRBJ2-1	few	TRBV29-1	TRBD1	TGCAGCGTTATGGGGGGGACAGGGAGCAATGAGCAGTTCTTC	CSVMGGTGSNEQFF